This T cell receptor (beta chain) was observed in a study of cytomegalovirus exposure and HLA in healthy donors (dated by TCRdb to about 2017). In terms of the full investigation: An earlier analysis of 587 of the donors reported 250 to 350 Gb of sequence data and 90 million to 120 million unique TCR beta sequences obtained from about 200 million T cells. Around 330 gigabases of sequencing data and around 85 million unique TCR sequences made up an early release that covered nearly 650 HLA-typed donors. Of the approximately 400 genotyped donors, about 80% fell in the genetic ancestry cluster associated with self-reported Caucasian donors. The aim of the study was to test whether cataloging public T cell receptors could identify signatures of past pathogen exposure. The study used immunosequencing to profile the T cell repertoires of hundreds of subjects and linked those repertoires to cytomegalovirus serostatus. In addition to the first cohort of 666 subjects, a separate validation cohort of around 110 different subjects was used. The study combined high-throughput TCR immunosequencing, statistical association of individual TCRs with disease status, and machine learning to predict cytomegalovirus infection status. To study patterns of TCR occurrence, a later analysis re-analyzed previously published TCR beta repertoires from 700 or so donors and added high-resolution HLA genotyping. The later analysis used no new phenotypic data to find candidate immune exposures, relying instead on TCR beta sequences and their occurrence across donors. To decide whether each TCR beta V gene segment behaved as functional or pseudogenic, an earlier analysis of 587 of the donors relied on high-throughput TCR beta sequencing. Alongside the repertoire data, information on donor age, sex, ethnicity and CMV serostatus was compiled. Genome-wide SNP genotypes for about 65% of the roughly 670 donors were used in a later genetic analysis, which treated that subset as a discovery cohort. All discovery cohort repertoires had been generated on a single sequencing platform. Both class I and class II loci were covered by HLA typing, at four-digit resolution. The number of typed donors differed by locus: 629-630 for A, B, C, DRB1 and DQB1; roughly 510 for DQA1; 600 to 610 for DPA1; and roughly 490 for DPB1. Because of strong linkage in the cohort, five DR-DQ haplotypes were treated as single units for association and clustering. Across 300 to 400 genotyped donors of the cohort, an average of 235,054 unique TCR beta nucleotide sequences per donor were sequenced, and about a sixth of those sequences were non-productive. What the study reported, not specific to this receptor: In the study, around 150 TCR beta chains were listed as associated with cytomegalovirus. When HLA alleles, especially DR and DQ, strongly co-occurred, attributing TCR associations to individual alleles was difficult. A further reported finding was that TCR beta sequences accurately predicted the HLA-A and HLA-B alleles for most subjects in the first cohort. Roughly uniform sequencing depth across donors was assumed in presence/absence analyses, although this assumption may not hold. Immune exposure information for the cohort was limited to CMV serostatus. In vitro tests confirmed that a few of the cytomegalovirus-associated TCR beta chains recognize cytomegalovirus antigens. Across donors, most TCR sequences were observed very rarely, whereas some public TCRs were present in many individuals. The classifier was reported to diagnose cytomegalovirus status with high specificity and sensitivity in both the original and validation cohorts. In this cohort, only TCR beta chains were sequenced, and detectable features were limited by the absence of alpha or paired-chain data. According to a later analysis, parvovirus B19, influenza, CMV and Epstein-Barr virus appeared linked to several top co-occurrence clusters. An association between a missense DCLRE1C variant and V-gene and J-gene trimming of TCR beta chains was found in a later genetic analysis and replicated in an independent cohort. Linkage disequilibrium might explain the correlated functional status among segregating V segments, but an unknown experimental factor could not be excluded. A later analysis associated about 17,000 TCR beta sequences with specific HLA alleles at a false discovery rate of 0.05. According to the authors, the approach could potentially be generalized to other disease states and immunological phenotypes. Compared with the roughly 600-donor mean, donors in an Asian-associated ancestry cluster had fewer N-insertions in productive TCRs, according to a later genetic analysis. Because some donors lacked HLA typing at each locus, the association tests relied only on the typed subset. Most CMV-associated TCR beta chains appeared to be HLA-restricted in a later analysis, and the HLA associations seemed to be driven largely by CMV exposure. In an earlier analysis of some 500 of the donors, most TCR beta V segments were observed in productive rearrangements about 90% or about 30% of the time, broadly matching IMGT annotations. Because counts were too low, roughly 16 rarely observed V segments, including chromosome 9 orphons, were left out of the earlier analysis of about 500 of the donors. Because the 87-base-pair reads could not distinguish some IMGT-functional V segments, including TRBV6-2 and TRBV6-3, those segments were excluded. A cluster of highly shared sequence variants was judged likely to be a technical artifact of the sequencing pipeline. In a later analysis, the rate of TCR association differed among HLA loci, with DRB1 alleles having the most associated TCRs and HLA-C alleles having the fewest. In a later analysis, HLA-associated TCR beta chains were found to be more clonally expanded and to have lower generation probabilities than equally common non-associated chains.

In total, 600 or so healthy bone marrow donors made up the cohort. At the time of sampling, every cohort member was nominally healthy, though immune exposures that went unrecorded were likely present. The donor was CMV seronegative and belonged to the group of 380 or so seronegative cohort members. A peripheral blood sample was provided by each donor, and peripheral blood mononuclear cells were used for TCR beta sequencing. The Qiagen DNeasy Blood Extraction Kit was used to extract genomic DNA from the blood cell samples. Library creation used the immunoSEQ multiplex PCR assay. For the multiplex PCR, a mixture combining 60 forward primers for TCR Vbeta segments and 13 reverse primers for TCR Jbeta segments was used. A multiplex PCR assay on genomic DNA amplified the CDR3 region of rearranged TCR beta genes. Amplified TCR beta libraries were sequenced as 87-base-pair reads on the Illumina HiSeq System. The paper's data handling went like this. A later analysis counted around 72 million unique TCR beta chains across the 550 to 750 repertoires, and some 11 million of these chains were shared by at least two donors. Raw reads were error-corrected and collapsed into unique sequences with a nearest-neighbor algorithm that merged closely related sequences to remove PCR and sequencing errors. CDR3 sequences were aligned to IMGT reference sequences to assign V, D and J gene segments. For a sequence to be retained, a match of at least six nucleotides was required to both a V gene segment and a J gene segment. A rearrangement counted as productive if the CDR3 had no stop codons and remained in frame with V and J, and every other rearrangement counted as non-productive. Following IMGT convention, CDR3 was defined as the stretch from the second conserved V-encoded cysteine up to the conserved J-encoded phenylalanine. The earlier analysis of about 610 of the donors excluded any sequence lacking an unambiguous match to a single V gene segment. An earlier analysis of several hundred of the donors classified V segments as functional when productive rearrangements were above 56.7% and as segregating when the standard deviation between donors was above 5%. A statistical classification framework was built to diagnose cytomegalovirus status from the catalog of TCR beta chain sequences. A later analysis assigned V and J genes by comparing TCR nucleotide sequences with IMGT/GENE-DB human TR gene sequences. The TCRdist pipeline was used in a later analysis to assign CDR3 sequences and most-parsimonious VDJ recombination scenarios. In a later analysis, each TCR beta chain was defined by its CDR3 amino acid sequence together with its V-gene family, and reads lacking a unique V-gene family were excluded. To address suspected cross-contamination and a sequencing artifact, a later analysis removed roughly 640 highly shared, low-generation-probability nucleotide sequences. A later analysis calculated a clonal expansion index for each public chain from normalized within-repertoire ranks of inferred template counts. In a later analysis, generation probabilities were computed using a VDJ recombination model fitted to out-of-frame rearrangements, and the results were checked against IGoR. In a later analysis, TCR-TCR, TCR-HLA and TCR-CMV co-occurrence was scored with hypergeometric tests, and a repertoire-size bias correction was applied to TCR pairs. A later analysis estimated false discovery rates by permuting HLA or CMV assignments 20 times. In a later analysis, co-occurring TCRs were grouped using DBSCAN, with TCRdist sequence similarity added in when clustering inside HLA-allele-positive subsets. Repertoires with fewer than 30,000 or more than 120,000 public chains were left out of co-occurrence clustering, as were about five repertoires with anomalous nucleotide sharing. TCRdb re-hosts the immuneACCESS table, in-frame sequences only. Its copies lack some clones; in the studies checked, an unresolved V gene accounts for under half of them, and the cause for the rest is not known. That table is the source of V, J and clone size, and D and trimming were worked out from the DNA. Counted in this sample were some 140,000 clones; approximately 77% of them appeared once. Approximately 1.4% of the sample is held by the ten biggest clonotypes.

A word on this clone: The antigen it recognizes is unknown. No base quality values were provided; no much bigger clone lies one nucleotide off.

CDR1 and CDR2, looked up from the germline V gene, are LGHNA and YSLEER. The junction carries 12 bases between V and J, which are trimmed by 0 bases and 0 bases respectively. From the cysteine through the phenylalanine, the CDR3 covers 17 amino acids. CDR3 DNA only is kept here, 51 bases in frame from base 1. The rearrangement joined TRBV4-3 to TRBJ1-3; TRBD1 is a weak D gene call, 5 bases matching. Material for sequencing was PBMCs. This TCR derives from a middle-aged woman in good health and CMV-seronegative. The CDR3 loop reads CASSQDPPGGSGNTIYF. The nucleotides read TGCGCCAGCAGCCAAGATCCCCCGGGGGGCTCTGGAAACACCATATATTTT.